This T cell receptor beta chain was identified in a study of T cell responses to AZD1222 COVID-19 vaccine. The CDR3 loop spans 11 amino acids. Trimming left V 7 bases short and J 0 bases short, with 3 bases between. Germline V gene lookup returns CDR1 MDHEN and CDR2 SYDVKM. Data came from immunoSEQ multiplex PCR; TCRdb stores just in-frame clones and leaves some out. Among under 90,000 clones listed, 83% were seen once. This TCR was recovered from an adult who received the AZD1222 COVID-19 vaccine. The sequences come from peripheral blood, collected 28 days after the second AZD1222 dose. This sequence joins TRBV28 and TRBJ1-1; D is unclear. The CDR3 bases are TGTGCCAGCACCTTGAACACTGAAGCTTTCTTT. Protein product: CASTLNTEAFF.